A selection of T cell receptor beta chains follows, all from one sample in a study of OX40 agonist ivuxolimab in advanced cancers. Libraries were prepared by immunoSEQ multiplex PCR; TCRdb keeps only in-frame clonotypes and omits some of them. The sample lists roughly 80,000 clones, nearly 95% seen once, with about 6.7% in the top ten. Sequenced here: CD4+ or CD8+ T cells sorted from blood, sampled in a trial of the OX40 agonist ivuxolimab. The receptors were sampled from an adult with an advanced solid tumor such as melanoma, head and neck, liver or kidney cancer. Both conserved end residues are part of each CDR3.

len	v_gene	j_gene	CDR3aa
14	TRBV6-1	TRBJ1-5	CASDGPDRRQPQHF
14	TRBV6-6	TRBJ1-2	CASSYVQGTYGYTF
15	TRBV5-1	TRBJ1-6	CASSMDRPYNSPLHF
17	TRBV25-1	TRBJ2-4	CASSEVLSGRGVDIQYF
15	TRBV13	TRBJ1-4	CASSLRPGRNEKLFF
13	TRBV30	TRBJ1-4	CAWGTRSNEKLFF
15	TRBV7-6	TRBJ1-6	CASRSRQGLGSPLHF
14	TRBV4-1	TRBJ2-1	CASSVRGVGNEQFF
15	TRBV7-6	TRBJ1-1	CASSLSGGVNTEAFF
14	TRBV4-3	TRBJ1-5	CASSQDLINQPQHF
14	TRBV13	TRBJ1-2	CASSLGRGWRGYTF
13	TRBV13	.	CASSLGGPHEQYF
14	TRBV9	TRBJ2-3	CASSKGGSTDTQYF
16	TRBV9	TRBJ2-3	CASSGEGAGGTDTQYF
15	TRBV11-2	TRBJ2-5	CASSPPGLASETQYF
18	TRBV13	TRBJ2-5	CASSPPLAAEMEEETQYF
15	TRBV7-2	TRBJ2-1	CASSSREGTGSEQFF
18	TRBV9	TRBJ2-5	CASSPPLPLNREGETQYF
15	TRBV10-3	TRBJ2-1	CAISQGGSSYNEQFF
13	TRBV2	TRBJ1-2	CATRPGEVYGYTF
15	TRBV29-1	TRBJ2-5	CSAVGASGKQETQYF
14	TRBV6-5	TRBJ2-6	CASSLSPGANVLTF
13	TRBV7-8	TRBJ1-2	CASSFRTTDGYTF
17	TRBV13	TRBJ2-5	CASSPRDGPVPEETQYF
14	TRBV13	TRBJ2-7	CASSSPQGSGEQYF
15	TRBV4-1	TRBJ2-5	CASSQVGQIPMAQYF
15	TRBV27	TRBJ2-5	CASSLTGGQQETQYF
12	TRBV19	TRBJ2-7	CASSLAAGEQYF
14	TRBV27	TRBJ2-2	CASRIYSGTGELFF
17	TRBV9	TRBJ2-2	CASSVPLDSEDTGELFF